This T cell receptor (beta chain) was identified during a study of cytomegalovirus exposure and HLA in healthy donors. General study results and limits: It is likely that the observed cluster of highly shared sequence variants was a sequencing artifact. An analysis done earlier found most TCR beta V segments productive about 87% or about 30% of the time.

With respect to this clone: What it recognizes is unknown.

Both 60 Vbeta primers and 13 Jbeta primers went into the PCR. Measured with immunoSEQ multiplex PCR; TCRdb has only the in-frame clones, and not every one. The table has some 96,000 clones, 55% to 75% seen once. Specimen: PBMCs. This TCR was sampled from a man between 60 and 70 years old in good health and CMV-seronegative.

The chain's CDR3 is CATTGQGAIDYGYTF. CDR3 DNA sequence: TGTGCCACCACAGGACAGGGGGCGATCGACTATGGCTACACCTTC. The chain links TRBV19 to TRBJ1-2; 11 positions match TRBD1. The CDR3 is 15 amino acids. The junction had 10 bases not matched to a gene; V was cut back by 10 bases and J by 3 bases. Per germline, CDR1 LNHDA and CDR2 SQIVND (reference sequence).